The subject of this entry is one T cell receptor (beta chain). Antigen unknown. TCRdb reanalysed the 5' RACE reads using MiXCR and keeps one entry per CDR3 protein. The repertoire holds approximately 150,000 distinct CDR3 sequences, with 10% to 15% as singletons. Germline V CDR1 and CDR2: ENHRY, SYGVKD. The CDR3 contains 15 residues. Losses at the gene ends were 11 bases for V and 3 bases for J; bases not matched to a gene: 10. This sample stems from a study of T-cell memory formation after mild COVID-19. Study in general: There were largely donor-specific TCR clusters. Whole-study findings and limits: The study found contracting CD4+ clones mainly in CM and EM and contracting CD8+ clones in EMRA.

Sequenced material: PBMCs or a T cell subset sorted from them (not recorded which). This chain joins TRBV10-3 and TRBJ2-3, with 11 bases fitting TRBD2. The sequence derives from a man aged 18 to 35 who had mild COVID-19 (a few samples of this study predate the infection). Cell type and time point are not known. CDR3 bases: TGTGCCTCCGTCAAGGGACTAGCGGAGACAGATACGCAGTATTTT. It yields the protein CASVKGLAETDTQYF.